These T cell receptor beta chains were read from a single sample in a study of T-cell memory formation after mild COVID-19. TCRdb itself ran the 5' RACE reads through MiXCR, one entry per CDR3 protein. Of about 140,000 distinct CDR3 sequences in the sample, around 15% were seen once. Sequencing used PBMCs or a T cell subset sorted from them (not recorded which). The source is an adult woman who had mild COVID-19 (a few samples of this study predate the infection). Cell type and time point are not known. Each CDR3 is given with its conserved first and last residue. The order of the fields is CDR3 protein, CDR3 DNA, J gene, V gene, clone size, D gene. A D gene is named only where the DNA matches it firmly. Expanded clones get a size class; other rows say once, few or many, or leave the size out.

CDR3 protein: CASSLEGGRGTEAFF; CDR3 DNA: TGTGCCAGCAGCTTAGAGGGGGGGAGGGGCACTGAAGCTTTCTTT; J gene: TRBJ1-1; V gene: TRBV9; clone size: many; D gene: .
CDR3 protein: CASSPGQGPTDTQYF; CDR3 DNA: TGTGCTAGCAGCCCCGGACAGGGCCCCACAGATACGCAGTATTTT; J gene: TRBJ2-3; V gene: TRBV7-7; clone size: few; D gene: TRBD1
CDR3 protein: CASSLVGTQETQYF; CDR3 DNA: TGTGCCAGCAGCTTGGTGGGCACCCAAGAGACCCAGTACTTC; J gene: TRBJ2-5; V gene: TRBV5-4; clone size: few; D gene: .
CDR3 protein: CATSDQRGYEQYF; CDR3 DNA: TGTGCCACCAGTGATCAGCGGGGCTACGAGCAGTACTTC; J gene: TRBJ2-7; V gene: TRBV24-1; clone size: .; D gene: TRBD2
CDR3 protein: CASSVGGQATYEQYF; CDR3 DNA: TGTGCCAGCAGCGTAGGTGGACAGGCTACCTACGAGCAGTACTTC; J gene: TRBJ2-7; V gene: TRBV9; clone size: few; D gene: TRBD1
CDR3 protein: CASSPAGTGGYEQYF; CDR3 DNA: TGCGCCAGCAGCCCGGCCGGGACAGGGGGGTACGAGCAGTACTTC; J gene: TRBJ2-7; V gene: TRBV4-1; clone size: many; D gene: TRBD1
CDR3 protein: CASSSVLAGVYSEQFF; CDR3 DNA: TGTGCCAGCAGCTCCGTCCTAGCGGGAGTATACAGTGAGCAGTTCTTC; J gene: TRBJ2-1; V gene: TRBV7-9; clone size: .; D gene: TRBD2
CDR3 protein: CASSWEGAKDEQYF; CDR3 DNA: TGTGCCAGCAGTTGGGAGGGGGCGAAGGACGAGCAGTACTTC; J gene: TRBJ2-7; V gene: TRBV28; clone size: once; D gene: .
CDR3 protein: CASSPRDFNEQFF; CDR3 DNA: TGTGCCAGCAGCCCTCGCGACTTCAATGAGCAGTTCTTC; J gene: TRBJ2-1; V gene: TRBV7-9; clone size: .; D gene: .
CDR3 protein: CAISEDAPELFF; CDR3 DNA: TGTGCCATCAGCGAAGATGCCCCGGAGCTGTTTTTT; J gene: TRBJ2-2; V gene: TRBV10-3; clone size: .; D gene: .
CDR3 protein: CASSFPYQRDRGEQFF; CDR3 DNA: TGTGCCAGCAGTTTCCCCTACCAGCGGGATAGGGGTGAGCAGTTCTTC; J gene: TRBJ2-1; V gene: TRBV12-3/TRBV12-4; clone size: few; D gene: TRBD2
CDR3 protein: CSARSSGVASHIITDTQYF; CDR3 DNA: TGCAGTGCTAGATCTAGCGGGGTAGCCTCGCATATAATCACAGATACGCAGTATTTT; J gene: TRBJ2-3; V gene: TRBV20-1; clone size: .; D gene: TRBD2
CDR3 protein: CASSLEARAVYEQFF; CDR3 DNA: TGTGCCAGCAGCTTAGAGGCTAGAGCGGTCTATGAGCAGTTCTTC; J gene: TRBJ2-1; V gene: TRBV7-8; clone size: .; D gene: .
CDR3 protein: CASRPDTSYEQYF; CDR3 DNA: TGCGCCAGCAGGCCGGACACCTCCTACGAGCAGTACTTC; J gene: TRBJ2-7; V gene: TRBV5-1; clone size: .; D gene: .
CDR3 protein: CASSLGGLGSSYEQYF; CDR3 DNA: TGTGCCAGCAGCTTAGGGGGGCTGGGGTCGTCCTACGAGCAGTACTTC; J gene: TRBJ2-7; V gene: TRBV7-6; clone size: many; D gene: .
CDR3 protein: CAWGQAYEQYF; CDR3 DNA: TGTGCCTGGGGACAGGCCTACGAGCAGTACTTC; J gene: TRBJ2-7; V gene: TRBV30; clone size: medium-sized; D gene: TRBD1
CDR3 protein: CASSMGRDGSYEQYF; CDR3 DNA: TGTGCCAGTAGTATGGGGAGGGACGGATCCTACGAGCAGTACTTC; J gene: TRBJ2-7; V gene: TRBV19; clone size: few; D gene: TRBD2
CDR3 protein: CASSLGQEYEQYF; CDR3 DNA: TGTGCCAGCAGCCTAGGACAGGAGTACGAGCAGTACTTC; J gene: TRBJ2-7; V gene: TRBV12-3/TRBV12-4; clone size: .; D gene: TRBD1
CDR3 protein: CASSWRTGDYEQYF; CDR3 DNA: TGCGCCAGCAGCTGGAGGACAGGGGACTACGAGCAGTACTTC; J gene: TRBJ2-7; V gene: TRBV4-1; clone size: few; D gene: TRBD1
CDR3 protein: CASSQNRDRGYTGELFF; CDR3 DNA: TGCGCCAGCAGCCAGAACCGGGACAGGGGATACACCGGGGAGCTGTTTTTT; J gene: TRBJ2-2; V gene: TRBV4-1; clone size: .; D gene: TRBD1
CDR3 protein: CANESGLAGVMNTGELFF; CDR3 DNA: TGTGCCAACGAGTCGGGACTAGCGGGAGTAATGAACACCGGGGAGCTGTTTTTT; J gene: TRBJ2-2; V gene: TRBV6-2/TRBV6-3; clone size: few; D gene: TRBD2
CDR3 protein: CASSHPQGGQETQYF; CDR3 DNA: TGCGCCAGCAGCCATCCCCAGGGGGGCCAAGAGACCCAGTACTTC; J gene: TRBJ2-5; V gene: TRBV4-1; clone size: .; D gene: .